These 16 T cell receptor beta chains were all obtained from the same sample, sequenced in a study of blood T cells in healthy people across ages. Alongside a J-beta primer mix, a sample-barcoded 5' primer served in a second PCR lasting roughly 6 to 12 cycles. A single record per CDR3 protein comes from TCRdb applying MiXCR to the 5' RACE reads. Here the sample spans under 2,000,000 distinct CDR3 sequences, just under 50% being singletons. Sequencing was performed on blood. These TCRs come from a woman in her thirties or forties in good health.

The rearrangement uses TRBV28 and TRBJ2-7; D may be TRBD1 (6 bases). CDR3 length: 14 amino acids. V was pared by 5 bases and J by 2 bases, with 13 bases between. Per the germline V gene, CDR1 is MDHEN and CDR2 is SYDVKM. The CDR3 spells CASSTRGPTYEQYF. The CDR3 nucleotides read TGTGCCAGCAGTACCAGGGGACCTACCTACGAGCAGTACTTC.

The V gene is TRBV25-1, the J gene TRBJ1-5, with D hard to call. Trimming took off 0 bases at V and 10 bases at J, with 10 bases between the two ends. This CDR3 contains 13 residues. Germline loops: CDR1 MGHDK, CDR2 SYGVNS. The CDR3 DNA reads TGTGCCAGCAGTGAATATAACGCTTCTCCCCAGCATTTT. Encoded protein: CASSEYNASPQHF.

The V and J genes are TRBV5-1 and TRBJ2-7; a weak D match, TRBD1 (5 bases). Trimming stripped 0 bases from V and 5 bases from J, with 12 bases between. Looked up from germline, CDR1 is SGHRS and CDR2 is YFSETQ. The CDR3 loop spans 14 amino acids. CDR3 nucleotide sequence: TGCGCCAGCAGCTTGGCAGGGAACGGCCACGAGCAGTACTTC. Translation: CASSLAGNGHEQYF. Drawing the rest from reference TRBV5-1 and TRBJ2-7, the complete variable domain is KAGVTQTPRYLIKTRGQQVTLSCSPISGHRSVSWYQQTPGQGLQFLFEYFSETQRNKGNFPGRFSGRQFSNSRSEMNVSTLELGDSALYLCASSLAGNGHEQYFGPGTRLTVT.

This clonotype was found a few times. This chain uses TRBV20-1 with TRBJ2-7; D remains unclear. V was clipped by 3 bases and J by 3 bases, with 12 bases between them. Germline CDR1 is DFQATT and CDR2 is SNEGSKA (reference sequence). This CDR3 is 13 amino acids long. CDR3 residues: CSASLGRYYEQYF. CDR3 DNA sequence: TGCAGTGCTAGTCTCGGACGGTACTACGAGCAGTACTTC.

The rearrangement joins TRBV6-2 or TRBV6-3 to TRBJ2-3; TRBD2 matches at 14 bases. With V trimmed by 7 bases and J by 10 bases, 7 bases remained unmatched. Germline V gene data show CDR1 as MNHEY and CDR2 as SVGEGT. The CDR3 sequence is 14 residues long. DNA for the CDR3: TGTGCCAGCACAAGGACTAGCGGGGGGTCGGCGCAGTATTTT. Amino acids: CASTRTSGGSAQYF.

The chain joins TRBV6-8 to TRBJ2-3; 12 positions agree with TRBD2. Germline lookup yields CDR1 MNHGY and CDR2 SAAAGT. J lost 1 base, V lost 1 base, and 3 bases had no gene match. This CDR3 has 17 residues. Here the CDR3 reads CASSYFWTSGGTDTQYF. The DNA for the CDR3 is TGTGCCAGCAGTTACTTCTGGACTAGCGGGGGCACAGATACGCAGTATTTT.

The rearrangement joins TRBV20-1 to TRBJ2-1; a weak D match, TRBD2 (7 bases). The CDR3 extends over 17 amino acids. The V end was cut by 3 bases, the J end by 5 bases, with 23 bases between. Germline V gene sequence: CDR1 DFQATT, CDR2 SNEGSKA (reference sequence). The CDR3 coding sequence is TGCAGTGCTAGGCGGCTCGGGGGGCCCGGGGGCCACAATGAGCAGTTCTTC. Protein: CSARRLGGPGGHNEQFF.

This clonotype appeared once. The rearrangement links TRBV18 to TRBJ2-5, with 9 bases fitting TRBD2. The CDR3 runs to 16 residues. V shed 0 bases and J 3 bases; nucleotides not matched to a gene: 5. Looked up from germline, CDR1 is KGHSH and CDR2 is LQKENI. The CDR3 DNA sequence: TGTGCCAGCTCACCACCACAGCGGGGGGCTGAAGAGACCCAGTACTTC. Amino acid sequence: CASSPPQRGAEETQYF. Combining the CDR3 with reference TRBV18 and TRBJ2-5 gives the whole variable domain NAGVMQNPRHLVRRRGQEARLRCSPMKGHSHVYWYRQLPEEGLKFMVYLQKENIIDESGMPKERFSAEFPKEGPSILRIQQVVRGDSAAYFCASSPPQRGAEETQYFGPGTRLLVL.

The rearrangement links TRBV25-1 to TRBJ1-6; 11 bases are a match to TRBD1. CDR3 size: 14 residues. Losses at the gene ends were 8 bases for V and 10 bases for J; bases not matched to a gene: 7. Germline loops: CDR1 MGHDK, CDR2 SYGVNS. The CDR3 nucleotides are TGTGCCAGCCAGGACAGGGGGCTCGGGTCACCCCTCCACTTT. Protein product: CASQDRGLGSPLHF.

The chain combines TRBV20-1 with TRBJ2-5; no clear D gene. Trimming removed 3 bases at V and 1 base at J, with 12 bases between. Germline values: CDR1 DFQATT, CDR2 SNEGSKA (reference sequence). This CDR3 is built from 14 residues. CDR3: CSASSHAAQETQYF. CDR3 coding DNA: TGCAGTGCTAGTTCGCATGCGGCCCAAGAGACCCAGTACTTC.

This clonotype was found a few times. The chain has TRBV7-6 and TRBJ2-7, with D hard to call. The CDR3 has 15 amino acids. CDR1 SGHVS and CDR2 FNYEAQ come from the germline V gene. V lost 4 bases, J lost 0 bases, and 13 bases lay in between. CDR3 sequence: CASSSPYHFSYEQYF. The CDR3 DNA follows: TGTGCCAGCAGCTCCCCGTACCACTTCTCCTACGAGCAGTACTTC.

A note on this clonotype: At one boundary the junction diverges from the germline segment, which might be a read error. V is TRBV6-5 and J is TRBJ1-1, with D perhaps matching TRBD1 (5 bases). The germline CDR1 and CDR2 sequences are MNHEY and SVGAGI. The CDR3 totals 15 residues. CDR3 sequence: CASGYVAGGGTEAFF. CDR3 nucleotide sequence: TGTGCCAGCGGTTACGTGGCGGGTGGGGGAACTGAAGCTTTCTTT.

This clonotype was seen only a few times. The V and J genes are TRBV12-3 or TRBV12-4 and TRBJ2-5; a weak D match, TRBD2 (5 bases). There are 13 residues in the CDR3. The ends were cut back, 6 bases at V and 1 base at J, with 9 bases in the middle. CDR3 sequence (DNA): TGTGCCAGCAGAGACACTAGCCAAGAGACCCAGTACTTC. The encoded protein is CASRDTSQETQYF.

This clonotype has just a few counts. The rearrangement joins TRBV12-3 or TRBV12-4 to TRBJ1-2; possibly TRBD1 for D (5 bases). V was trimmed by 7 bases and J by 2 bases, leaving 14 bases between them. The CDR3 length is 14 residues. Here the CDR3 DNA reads TGTGCCAGCACCGCGACGGGGGAGAACTATGGCTACACCTTC. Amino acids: CASTATGENYGYTF.

The CDR3 spells CASSPSTRDTQYF. The CDR3 nucleotides read TGCGCCAGCAGCCCATCGACCAGGGATACGCAGTATTTT. This sequence joins TRBV5-1 and TRBJ2-3, with D uncertain. CDR1 and CDR2 (germline): SGHRS, YFSETQ. This CDR3 has 13 residues. Trimming pared 4 bases from V and 6 bases from J, leaving 12 bases between.

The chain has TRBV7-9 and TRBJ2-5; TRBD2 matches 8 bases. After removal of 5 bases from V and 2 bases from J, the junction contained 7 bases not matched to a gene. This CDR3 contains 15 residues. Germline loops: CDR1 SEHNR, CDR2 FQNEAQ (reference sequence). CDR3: CASSGPGGTQETQYF. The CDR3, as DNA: TGTGCCAGCAGCGGCCCGGGGGGGACACAAGAGACCCAGTACTTC.